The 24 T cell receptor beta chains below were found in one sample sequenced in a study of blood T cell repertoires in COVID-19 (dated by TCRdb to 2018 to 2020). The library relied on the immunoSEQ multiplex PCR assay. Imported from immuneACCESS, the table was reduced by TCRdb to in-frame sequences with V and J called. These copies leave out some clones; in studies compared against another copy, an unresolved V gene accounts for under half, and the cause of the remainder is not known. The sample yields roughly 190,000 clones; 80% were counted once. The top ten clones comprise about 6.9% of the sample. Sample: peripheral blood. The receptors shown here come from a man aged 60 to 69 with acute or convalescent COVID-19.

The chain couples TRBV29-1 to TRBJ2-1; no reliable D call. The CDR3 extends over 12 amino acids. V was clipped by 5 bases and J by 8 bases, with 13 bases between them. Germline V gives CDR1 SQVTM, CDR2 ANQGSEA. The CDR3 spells CSVSRSGDEQFF. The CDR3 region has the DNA TGCAGCGTTTCTAGAAGTGGCGATGAGCAGTTCTTC.

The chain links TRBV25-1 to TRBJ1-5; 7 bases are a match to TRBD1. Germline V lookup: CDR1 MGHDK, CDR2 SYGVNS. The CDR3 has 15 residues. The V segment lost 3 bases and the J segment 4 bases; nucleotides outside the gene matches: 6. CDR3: CASSETGQSNQPQHF. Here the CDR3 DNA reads TGTGCCAGCAGTGAGACGGGACAGAGTAATCAGCCCCAGCATTTT.

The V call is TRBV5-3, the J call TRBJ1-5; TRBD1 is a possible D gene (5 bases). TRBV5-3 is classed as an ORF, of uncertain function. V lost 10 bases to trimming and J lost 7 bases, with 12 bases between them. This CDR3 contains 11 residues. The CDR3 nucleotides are TGTGCCCGGGGGGGGGACCAGCCCCAGCATTTT. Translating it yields CARGGDQPQHF.

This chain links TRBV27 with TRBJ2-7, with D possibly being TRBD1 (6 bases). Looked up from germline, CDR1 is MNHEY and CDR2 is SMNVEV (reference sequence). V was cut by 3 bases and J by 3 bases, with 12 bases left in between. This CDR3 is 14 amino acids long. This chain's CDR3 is CASSLGAVNYEQYF. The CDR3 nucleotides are TGTGCCAGCAGTTTGGGGGCCGTAAACTACGAGCAGTACTTC.

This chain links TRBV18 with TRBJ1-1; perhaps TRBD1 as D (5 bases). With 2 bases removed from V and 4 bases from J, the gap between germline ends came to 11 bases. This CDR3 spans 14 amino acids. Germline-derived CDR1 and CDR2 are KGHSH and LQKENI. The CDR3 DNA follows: TGTGCCAGCTCACCAGGGGCTGGCGGCACTGAAGCTTTCTTT. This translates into CASSPGAGGTEAFF. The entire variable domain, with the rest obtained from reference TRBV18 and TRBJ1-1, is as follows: NAGVMQNPRHLVRRRGQEARLRCSPMKGHSHVYWYRQLPEEGLKFMVYLQKENIIDESGMPKERFSAEFPKEGPSILRIQQVVRGDSAAYFCASSPGAGGTEAFFGQGTRLTVV.

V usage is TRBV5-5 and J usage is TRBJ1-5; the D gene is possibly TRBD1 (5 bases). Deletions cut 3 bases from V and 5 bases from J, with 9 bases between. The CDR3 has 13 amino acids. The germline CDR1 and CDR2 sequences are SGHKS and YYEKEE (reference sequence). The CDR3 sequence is CASSSAGHQPQHF. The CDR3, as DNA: TGTGCCAGCAGCTCCGCGGGACATCAGCCCCAGCATTTT.

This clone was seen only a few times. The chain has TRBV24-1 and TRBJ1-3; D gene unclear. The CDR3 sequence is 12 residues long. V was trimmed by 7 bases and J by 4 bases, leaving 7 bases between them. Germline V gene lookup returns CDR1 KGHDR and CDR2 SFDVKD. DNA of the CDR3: TGTGCCACCAGCTCCGGGGGAAACACCATATATTTT. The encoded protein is CATSSGGNTIYF.

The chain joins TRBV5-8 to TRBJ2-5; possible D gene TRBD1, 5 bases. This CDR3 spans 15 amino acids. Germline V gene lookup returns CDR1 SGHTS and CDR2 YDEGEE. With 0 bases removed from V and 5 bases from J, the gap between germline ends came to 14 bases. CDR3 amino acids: CASSLVGASMETQYF. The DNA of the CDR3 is TGTGCCAGCAGCTTGGTTGGGGCCTCCATGGAGACCCAGTACTTC. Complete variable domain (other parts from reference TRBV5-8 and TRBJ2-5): EAGVTQSPTHLIKTRGQQATLRCSPISGHTSVYWYQQALGLGLQFLLWYDEGEERNRGNFPPRFSGRQFPNYSSELNVNALELEDSALYLCASSLVGASMETQYFGPGTRLLVL.

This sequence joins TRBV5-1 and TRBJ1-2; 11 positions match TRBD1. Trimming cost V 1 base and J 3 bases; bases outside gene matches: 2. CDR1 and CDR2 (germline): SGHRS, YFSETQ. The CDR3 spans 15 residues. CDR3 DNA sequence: TGCGCCAGCAGCTTGTCGGGACAGGGGGACTATGGCTACACCTTC. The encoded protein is CASSLSGQGDYGYTF.

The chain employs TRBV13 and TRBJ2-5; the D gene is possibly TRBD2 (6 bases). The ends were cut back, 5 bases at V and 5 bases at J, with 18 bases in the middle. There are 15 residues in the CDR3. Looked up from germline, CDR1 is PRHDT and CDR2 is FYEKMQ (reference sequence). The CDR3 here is CASSPSGRPLETQYF. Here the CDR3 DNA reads TGTGCCAGCAGCCCCAGCGGGCGACCCTTGGAGACCCAGTACTTC. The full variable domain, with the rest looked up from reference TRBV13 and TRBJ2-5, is AAGVIQSPRHLIKEKRETATLKCYPIPRHDTVYWYQQGPGQDPQFLISFYEKMQSDKGSIPDRFSAQQFSDYHSELNMSSLELGDSALYFCASSPSGRPLETQYFGPGTRLLVL.

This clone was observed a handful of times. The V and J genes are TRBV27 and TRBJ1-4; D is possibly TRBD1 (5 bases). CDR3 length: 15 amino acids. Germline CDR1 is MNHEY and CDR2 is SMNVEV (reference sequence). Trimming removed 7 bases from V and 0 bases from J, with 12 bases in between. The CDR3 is CASTTLRATNEKLFF. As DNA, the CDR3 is TGTGCCAGCACCACCCTCAGGGCAACTAATGAAAAACTGTTTTTT.

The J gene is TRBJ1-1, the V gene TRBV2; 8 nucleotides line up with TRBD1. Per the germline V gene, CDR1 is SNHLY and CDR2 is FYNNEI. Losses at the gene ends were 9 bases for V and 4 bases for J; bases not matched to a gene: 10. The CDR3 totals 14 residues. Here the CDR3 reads CASVNRGGGTEAFF. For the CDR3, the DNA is TGTGCCAGTGTAAACAGGGGGGGTGGCACTGAAGCTTTCTTT.

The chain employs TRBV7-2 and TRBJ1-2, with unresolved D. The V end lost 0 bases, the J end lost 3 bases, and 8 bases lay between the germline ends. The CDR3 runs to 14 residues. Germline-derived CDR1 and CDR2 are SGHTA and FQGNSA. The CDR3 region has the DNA TGTGCCAGCAGCTTAGCGCGGGGAGACTATGGCTACACCTTC. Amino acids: CASSLARGDYGYTF.

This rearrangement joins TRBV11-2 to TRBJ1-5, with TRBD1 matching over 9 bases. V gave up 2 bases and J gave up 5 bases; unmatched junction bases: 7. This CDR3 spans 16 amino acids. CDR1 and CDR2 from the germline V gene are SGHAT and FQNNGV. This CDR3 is CASSLNHRGLDQPQHF. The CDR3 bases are TGTGCCAGCAGCTTAAATCACAGGGGGCTTGATCAGCCCCAGCATTTT.

DNA for the CDR3: TGTGCCAGCAGTCACCGTAGCGGGACGTTCACAGATACGCAGTATTTT. Encoded protein: CASSHRSGTFTDTQYF. The chain uses TRBV7-9 and TRBJ2-3; 8 bases line up with TRBD2. The trim removed 6 bases at V and 2 bases at J, leaving 10 bases unmatched. The CDR3 is made up of 16 amino acids. Germline V gene lookup returns CDR1 SEHNR and CDR2 FQNEAQ (reference sequence).

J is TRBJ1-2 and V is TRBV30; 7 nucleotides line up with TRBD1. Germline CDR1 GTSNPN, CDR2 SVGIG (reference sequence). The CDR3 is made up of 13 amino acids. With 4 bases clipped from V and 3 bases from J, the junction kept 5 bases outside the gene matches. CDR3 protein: CAWNPGQHYGYTF. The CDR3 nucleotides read TGTGCCTGGAATCCGGGACAGCACTATGGCTACACCTTC. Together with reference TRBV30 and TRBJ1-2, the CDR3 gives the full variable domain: SQTIHQWPATLVQPVGSPLSLECTVEGTSNPNLYWYRQAAGRGLQLLFYSVGIGQISSEVPQNLSASRPQDRQFILSSKKLLLSDSGFYLCAWNPGQHYGYTFGSGTRLTVV.

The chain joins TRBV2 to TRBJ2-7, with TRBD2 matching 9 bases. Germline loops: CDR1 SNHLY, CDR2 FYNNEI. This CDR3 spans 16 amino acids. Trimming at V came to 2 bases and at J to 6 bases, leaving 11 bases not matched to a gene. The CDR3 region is CASSERLAGLGFEQYF. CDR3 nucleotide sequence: TGTGCCAGCAGTGAACGTCTAGCGGGACTGGGGTTCGAGCAGTACTTC.

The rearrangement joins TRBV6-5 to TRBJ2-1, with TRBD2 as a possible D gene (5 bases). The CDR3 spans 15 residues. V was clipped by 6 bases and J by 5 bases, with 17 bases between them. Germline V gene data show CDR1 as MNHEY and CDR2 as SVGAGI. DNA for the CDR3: TGTGCCAGCAGAGGTCGGGGTAATCGACACAATGAGCAGTTCTTC. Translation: CASRGRGNRHNEQFF.

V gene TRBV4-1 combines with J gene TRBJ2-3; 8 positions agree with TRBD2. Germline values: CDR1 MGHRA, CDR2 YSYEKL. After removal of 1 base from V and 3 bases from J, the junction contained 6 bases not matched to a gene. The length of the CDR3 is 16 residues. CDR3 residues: CASSQGAGAGTDTQYF. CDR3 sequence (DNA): TGCGCCAGCAGCCAAGGAGCGGGAGCAGGAACAGATACGCAGTATTTT.

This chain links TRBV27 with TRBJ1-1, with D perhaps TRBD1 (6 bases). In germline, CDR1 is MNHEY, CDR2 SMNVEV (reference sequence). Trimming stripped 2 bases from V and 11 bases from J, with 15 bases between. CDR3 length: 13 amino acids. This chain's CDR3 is CASSLLSGASAFF. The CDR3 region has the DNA TGTGCCAGCAGTTTACTCTCAGGGGCCTCGGCTTTCTTT.

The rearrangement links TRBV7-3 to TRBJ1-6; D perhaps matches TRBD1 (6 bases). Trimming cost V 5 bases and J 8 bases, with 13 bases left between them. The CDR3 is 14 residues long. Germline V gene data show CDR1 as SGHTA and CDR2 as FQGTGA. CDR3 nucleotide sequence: TGTGCCAGCAGCGAGGGACAATCCTATTCACCCCTCCACTTT. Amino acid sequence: CASSEGQSYSPLHF.

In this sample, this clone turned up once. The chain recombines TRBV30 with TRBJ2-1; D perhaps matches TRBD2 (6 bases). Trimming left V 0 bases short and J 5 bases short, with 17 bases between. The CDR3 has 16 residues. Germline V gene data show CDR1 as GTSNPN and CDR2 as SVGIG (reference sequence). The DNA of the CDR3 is TGTGCCTGGAGTGTAATGAGGAGGGGTCACGACAATGAGCAGTTCTTC. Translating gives CAWSVMRRGHDNEQFF.

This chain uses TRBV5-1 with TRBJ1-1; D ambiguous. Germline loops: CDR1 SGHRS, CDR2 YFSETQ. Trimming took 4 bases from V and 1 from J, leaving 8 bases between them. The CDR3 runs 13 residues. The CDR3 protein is CASSPTPNTEAFF. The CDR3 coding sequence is TGCGCCAGCAGCCCGACACCGAACACTGAAGCTTTCTTT. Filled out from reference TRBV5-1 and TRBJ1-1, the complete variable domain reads KAGVTQTPRYLIKTRGQQVTLSCSPISGHRSVSWYQQTPGQGLQFLFEYFSETQRNKGNFPGRFSGRQFSNSRSEMNVSTLELGDSALYLCASSPTPNTEAFFGQGTRLTVV.

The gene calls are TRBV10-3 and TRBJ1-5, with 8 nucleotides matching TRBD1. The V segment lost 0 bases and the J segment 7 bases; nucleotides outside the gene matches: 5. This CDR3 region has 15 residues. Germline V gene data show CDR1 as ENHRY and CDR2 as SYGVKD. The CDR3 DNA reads TGTGCCATCAGTGAGTCTCGGACAGGGATGCAGCCCCAGCATTTT. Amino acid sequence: CAISESRTGMQPQHF.